Following are 22 T cell receptor beta chains from one sample sequenced in a study of tumor-infiltrating lymphocytes in oesophageal squamous cell carcinoma. TCRdb reanalysed the PCR reads using MiXCR and keeps one entry per CDR3 protein. The sample carries 20,000 or so distinct CDR3 sequences, around two fifths recorded once. Specimen: esophageal tumor tissue. These receptors came from a male donor with esophageal squamous cell carcinoma.

The chain has TRBV5-1 and TRBJ2-5, with D possibly being TRBD2 (6 bases). Gene TRBJ2-1 matches the end of the DNA better, so the J call may be wrong. The CDR3 consists of 14 residues. Germline CDR1 SGHRS, CDR2 YFSETQ. The CDR3 loop reads CASSLGGVSYEQFF. The CDR3 DNA is TGCGCCAGCAGCTTGGGGGGGGTCTCCTACGAGCAGTTCTTC.

This clonotype is termed medium-sized. This chain uses TRBV7-2 with TRBJ2-3; 8 bases line up with TRBD1. The CDR3 extends over 13 amino acids. Germline V CDR1 and CDR2: SGHTA, FQGNSA. V lost 3 bases and J lost 5; bases outside the gene matches: 1. The CDR3 bases are TGTGCCAGCAGCTTCGACAGGGGAGATACGCAGTATTTT. It translates to CASSFDRGDTQYF.

This clonotype is medium-sized in the sample. The V call is TRBV7-8, the J call TRBJ2-5; perhaps TRBD2 as D (5 bases). The CDR3 covers 13 residues. V was cut by 5 bases and J by 5 bases, with 12 bases left in between. CDR1 and CDR2 (germline): SGHVS, FQNEAQ. The CDR3 is CASSATRWETQYF. CDR3 in DNA: TGTGCCAGCAGCGCCACTAGGTGGGAGACCCAGTACTTC. Using reference TRBV7-8 and TRBJ2-5 for the parts outside the CDR3, the full variable domain is GAGVSQSPRYKVAKRGQDVALRCDPISGHVSLFWYQQALGQGPEFLTYFQNEAQLDKSGLPSDRFFAERPEGSVSTLKIQRTQQEDSAVYLCASSATRWETQYFGPGTRLLVL.

This clonotype appeared many times. The chain recombines TRBV7-9 with TRBJ2-7; weak D call: TRBD1 (6 bases). Germline CDR1 reads SEHNR; CDR2 reads FQNEAQ (reference sequence). The CDR3 extends over 13 amino acids. V was shortened by 7 bases and J by 2 bases, with 12 bases between the two germline ends. As DNA, the CDR3 is TGTGCCAGCACCCGGGCAGGGGCCTACGAGCAGTACTTC. Translating it yields CASTRAGAYEQYF.

This clonotype was detected ten times or more. The V and J genes are TRBV10-3 and TRBJ1-5, with D perhaps matching TRBD1 (6 bases). The germline V gene has CDR1 ENHRY and CDR2 SYGVKD. The CDR3 totals 15 residues. The ends were cut back, 5 bases at V and 1 base at J, with 12 bases in the middle. In nucleotides, the CDR3 is TGTGCCATCAGTACAGGGCCTCCCAGCAATCAGCCCCAGCATTTT. Translating gives CAISTGPPSNQPQHF.

This clonotype counts as medium-sized. This chain joins TRBV7-3 and TRBJ2-3; D might be TRBD2 (5 bases). This CDR3 region has 16 residues. Trimming shortened V by 5 bases and J by 1 base, and 16 bases separated the two germline ends. Germline loops: CDR1 SGHTA, CDR2 FQGTGA. The CDR3 spells CASSRTGLLGTDTQYF. Written as DNA, the CDR3 is TGTGCCAGCAGCCGAACCGGACTGCTTGGCACAGATACGCAGTATTTT.

This clonotype has at least ten counts. The chain carries TRBV10-1 and TRBJ2-1; D not resolved. The DNA matches TRBJ2-7 better at its end, which makes the J call doubtful. CDR3 length equals 13 residues. The germline V gene has CDR1 WNHNN and CDR2 SYGVQD (reference sequence). The CDR3 DNA reads as TGCGCCAGCACTAAAGAAGTGTCCTACGAGCAGTACTTC. Translating it yields CASTKEVSYEQYF.

This sequence joins TRBV7-3 and TRBJ2-3, with 10 positions matching TRBD1. The CDR3 runs to 16 residues. With V trimmed by 0 bases and J by 1 base, 1 base remained unmatched. The germline CDR1 and CDR2 sequences are SGHTA and FQGTGA. The DNA for the CDR3 is TGTGCCAGCAGCTTAACCGGGACAGGGGGCACAGATACGCAGTATTTT. Amino acids: CASSLTGTGGTDTQYF.

The chain links TRBV5-6 to TRBJ2-4; D not resolved. Judging by the DNA end, TRBJ2-1 fits better; the J call may be wrong. Per germline, CDR1 SGHDT and CDR2 YYEEEE. The CDR3 is 14 amino acids. DNA of the CDR3: TGTGCCAGCAGATACTCGTTAGGACCCTACGAGCAGTTCTTC. Protein product: CASRYSLGPYEQFF.

The chain joins TRBV5-1 to TRBJ1-1; D is perhaps TRBD1 (6 bases). The tail of the sequence fits TRBJ2-1 better, so the J call may be wrong. Germline values: CDR1 SGHRS, CDR2 YFSETQ. This CDR3 comprises 14 residues. CDR3 DNA sequence: TGCGCCAGCAGCTTCAGGGGATCTAACAATGAGCAGTTCTTC. It translates to CASSFRGSNNEQFF.

This clonotype was detected ten times or more. V is TRBV27 and J is TRBJ2-4, with D maybe TRBD1 (6 bases). The J call may be faulty, since TRBJ2-7 better matches the DNA end. This CDR3 comprises 14 residues. Germline values: CDR1 MNHEY, CDR2 SMNVEV (reference sequence). This chain's CDR3 is CASSFRGPAYEQYF. CDR3 nucleotide sequence: TGTGCCAGCAGTTTCAGGGGCCCTGCCTACGAGCAGTACTTC.

As regards this clonotype: It is likely a read error, because the conserved phenylalanine at the end of the CDR3 is missing. The DNA is omitted, as the CDR3 cannot be located on it reliably, and the CDR3 follows TCRdb's listing. This chain links TRBV28 with TRBJ2-5; no DNA check was done on the table's D call, TRBD2. The CDR3 has 15 amino acids, counting both end residues. CDR1 and CDR2 from the germline V gene are MDHEN and SYDVKM. The CDR3 protein is CASSLERNRGYTFGS.

This clonotype has just one count. The chain is built from TRBV7-3 and TRBJ2-5, with D perhaps assigned TRBD1 or TRBD2 (7 bases each). The CDR3 consists of 16 residues. V was pared by 5 bases and J by 1 base, with 17 bases between. Per the germline V gene, CDR1 is SGHTA and CDR2 is FQGTGA. The CDR3 nucleotides are TGTGCCAGCAGCCAACAGGGGCGGGGGTCCCAAGAGACCCAGTACTTC. Translated, it gives CASSQQGRGSQETQYF.

The rearrangement uses TRBV6-6 and TRBJ2-3, with 7 bases aligning to TRBD1. The J call may be faulty, since TRBJ1-6 better matches the DNA end. Germline V gene sequence: CDR1 MNHNY, CDR2 SVGAGI (reference sequence). The CDR3 sequence is 17 residues long. CDR3: CASSYSYPGQLNSPLHF. CDR3 sequence (DNA): TGTGCCAGCAGTTACTCGTATCCGGGACAGCTTAATTCACCCCTCCACTTT.

By share, this clonotype ranks as large (0.1 to 1%). This sequence joins TRBV7-9 and TRBJ2-1; TRBD1 matches at 9 bases. This CDR3 comprises 17 residues. The junction had 13 bases not matched to a gene; V was cut back by 4 bases and J by 6 bases. Germline V gene data show CDR1 as SEHNR and CDR2 as FQNEAQ (reference sequence). Written as DNA, the CDR3 is TGTGCCAGCAGCTCCAGGACCGGGACAGGGACTCGCAATGAGCAGTTCTTC. It specifies CASSSRTGTGTRNEQFF.

In its sample, this clonotype was seen many times. This chain uses TRBV7-3 with TRBJ2-1; no definite D call. Germline-derived CDR1 and CDR2 are SGHTA and FQGTGA. V shed 6 bases and J shed 11 bases, with 17 bases lying between them. The length of the CDR3 is 13 residues. The CDR3 is CASSSSGLPQQFF. In DNA form, the CDR3 reads TGTGCCAGCAGTTCCTCTGGCCTACCACAGCAGTTCTTC.

This clonotype was counted ten times or more. V gene TRBV6-1 combines with J gene TRBJ1-5; maybe TRBD1 (6 bases). The CDR3 sequence is 12 residues long. The V end lost 6 bases, the J end lost 5 bases, and 8 bases lay between the germline ends. CDR1 and CDR2 (germline): MNHNS, SASEGT. The CDR3 sequence: CASRSGDQPQHF. Written as DNA, the CDR3 is TGTGCCAGCAGGTCAGGGGATCAGCCCCAGCATTTT.

This clonotype was picked up a small number of times. V is TRBV7-2 and J is TRBJ2-4, with D possibly called TRBD1 or TRBD2 (6 bases each). TRBJ2-5 explains the end of the DNA better; the J call may be wrong. The CDR3 contains 13 residues. Germline CDR1 and CDR2: SGHTA and FQGNSA. The CDR3 DNA is TGTGCCAGCAGCAGGGGGGTTGGAGAGACCCAGTACTTC. This sequence encodes CASSRGVGETQYF.

This clonotype was seen repeatedly, ten times or more. This may stem from a read error, because a much larger clone lies one nucleotide away. The genes are TRBV6-6 and TRBJ2-7; D tentatively reads TRBD1 or TRBD2 (5 bases each). The V end lost 2 bases, the J end lost 7 bases, and 18 bases lay between the germline ends. CDR1 and CDR2 from the germline V gene are MNHNY and SVGAGI (reference sequence). The CDR3 totals 15 residues. In DNA form, the CDR3 reads TGTGCCAGCAGTTACGGGACGGGCAGGGTCAATGAGCAGTACTTC. Translation gives CASSYGTGRVNEQYF.

This chain uses TRBV6-4 with TRBJ1-6; a possible D gene is TRBD1 (6 bases). Germline values: CDR1 MRHNA, CDR2 SNTAGT. The CDR3 is 13 amino acids. Trimming took off 4 bases at V and 7 bases at J, with 8 bases between the two ends. The CDR3 here is CASSVDSNSPLHF. The DNA of the CDR3 is TGTGCCAGCAGTGTGGACAGCAATTCACCCCTCCACTTT.

Ten or more counts support this clonotype. CDR3 nucleotides: TGTGCCAGCAGCTTCCGGGACAGCGGGGACTATGAGCAGTTCTTC. It encodes CASSFRDSGDYEQFF. This chain connects TRBV7-9 to TRBJ2-1; D may correspond to TRBD1 or TRBD2 (7 bases each). CDR1 and CDR2 (germline): SEHNR, FQNEAQ (reference sequence). V was trimmed by 3 bases and J by 8 bases, leaving 17 bases between them. The length of the CDR3 is 15 residues.

The chain is built from TRBV7-4 and TRBJ2-4, with D possibly TRBD2 on 6 matching bases. Trimming removed 3 bases at V and 2 bases at J, with 8 bases between. CDR3 length equals 14 residues. Germline-derived CDR1 and CDR2 are SGHVT and SQSDAQ. The CDR3 DNA follows: TGTGCCAGCAGCTTTGGCGGGACCAAAAACATTCAGTACTTC. Translation gives CASSFGGTKNIQYF.